Below, 29 T cell receptor beta chains from the same sample are listed, as sequenced in a study of beta chain features in type 1 diabetes. Expressed TCRB transcripts were sequenced because the isolated RNA had all been reverse transcribed beforehand. Generated by immunoSEQ multiplex PCR, the TCRdb table keeps only in-frame clones and is missing some. The repertoire holds around 40,000 clones, 51% seen once, with less than 2.5% in the top ten. The sample taken for sequencing was Tregs from blood. These receptors were taken from a woman aged 18-29 years in good health.

This clone was seen only a few times. The chain's CDR3 is CASSYRQRAEHYGYTF. CDR3 nucleotide sequence: TGTGCCAGCAGTTATAGGCAGCGGGCAGAACACTATGGCTACACCTTC. The chain has TRBV6-5 and TRBJ1-2; D gene ambiguous. Trimming took 3 bases from V and 3 from J, leaving 17 bases between them. CDR3 length equals 16 residues. CDR1 and CDR2 from the germline V gene are MNHEY and SVGAGI.

This rearrangement joins TRBV7-2 to TRBJ2-7; 9 bases are shared with TRBD1. The V gene end was trimmed by 8 bases and the J gene end by 5 bases; junction bases not matched to a gene: 10. CDR1 is SGHTA, CDR2 FQGNSA, per germline. This CDR3 comprises 14 residues. The CDR3 coding sequence is TGTGCCAGCGGCCCCGGGGACAGGGTAAACGAGCAGTACTTC. Its translation is CASGPGDRVNEQYF.

This clone was seen only once. The chain joins TRBV5-1 to TRBJ1-2, with a weak D call TRBD1 (6 bases). This CDR3 is built from 12 residues. Trimming removed 4 bases from V and 6 bases from J, with 10 bases in between. Germline-derived CDR1 and CDR2 are SGHRS and YFSETQ. CDR3 nucleotide sequence: TGCGCCAGCAGCCAGGGGAGCGATGGCTACACCTTC. It yields the protein CASSQGSDGYTF.

The CDR3 loop reads CAWSVEDRGKLFF. The CDR3 DNA follows: TGTGCCTGGAGTGTGGAAGACAGGGGGAAACTGTTTTTT. The rearrangement links TRBV30 to TRBJ1-4; 9 nucleotides agree with TRBD1. V dropped 0 bases and J dropped 11; count of bases not matched to a gene: 4. Germline CDR1 GTSNPN, CDR2 SVGIG (reference sequence). CDR3 length: 13 amino acids.

The V call is TRBV7-2, the J call TRBJ2-5, with D possibly matching TRBD1 (6 bases). Judging by the DNA end, TRBJ2-7 fits better; the J call may be wrong. The length of the CDR3 is 14 residues. CDR1 and CDR2 (germline): SGHTA, FQGNSA. The CDR3 is CASSLGSRGYEQYF. CDR3 nucleotides: TGTGCCAGCAGCTTAGGTTCCAGGGGCTACGAGCAGTACTTC.

This sequence joins TRBV28 and TRBJ2-7; possible D gene TRBD1, 5 bases. The germline V and J ends were trimmed by 8 bases and 3 bases, with 17 bases remaining between them. CDR3 length: 14 residues. The germline V gene has CDR1 MDHEN and CDR2 SYDVKM. This CDR3 reads CASGNAGWGYEQYF. In nucleotides, the CDR3 is TGTGCCAGCGGAAATGCAGGGTGGGGCTACGAGCAGTACTTC. The full variable domain, in which reference TRBV28 and TRBJ2-7 provide the parts outside the CDR3, is DVKVTQSSRYLVKRTGEKVFLECVQDMDHENMFWYRQDPGLGLRLIYFSYDVKMKEKGDIPEGYSVSREKKERFSLILESASTNQTSMYLCASGNAGWGYEQYFGPGTRLTVT.

V gene TRBV27 combines with J gene TRBJ2-5, with TRBD1 as a possible D gene (6 bases). The V end was cut by 3 bases, the J end by 5 bases, with 16 bases between. This CDR3 is 15 amino acids long. CDR1 MNHEY and CDR2 SMNVEV come from the germline V gene (reference sequence). The CDR3, as DNA: TGTGCCAGCAGTTTTGGGCAGGGGCCCCGGGAGACCCAGTACTTC. Its protein product is CASSFGQGPRETQYF.

The J gene is TRBJ2-1, the V gene TRBV4-1; D remains unclear. Per the germline V gene, CDR1 is MGHRA and CDR2 is YSYEKL. The CDR3 is 15 residues long. Trimming shortened V by 2 bases and J by 5 bases, and 13 bases separated the two germline ends. DNA for the CDR3: TGCGCCAGCAGCCAAACCCCCACCTACCACAATGAGCAGTTCTTC. This translates into CASSQTPTYHNEQFF.

The CDR3 nucleotides are TGCGCCAGCAGCCCACCCGGGACAGGTCGTGAAAAACTGTTTTTT. Translating it yields CASSPPGTGREKLFF. The rearrangement joins TRBV5-1 to TRBJ1-4; 8 positions agree with TRBD1. Germline CDR1 SGHRS, CDR2 YFSETQ. The length of the CDR3 is 15 residues. V lost 4 bases to trimming and J lost 7 bases; unmatched junction nucleotides: 9. The entire variable domain, with the rest obtained from reference TRBV5-1 and TRBJ1-4, is as follows: KAGVTQTPRYLIKTRGQQVTLSCSPISGHRSVSWYQQTPGQGLQFLFEYFSETQRNKGNFPGRFSGRQFSNSRSEMNVSTLELGDSALYLCASSPPGTGREKLFFGSGTQLSVL.

The chain is built from TRBV30 and TRBJ2-1; 8 nucleotides agree with TRBD1. This CDR3 has 13 residues. After removal of 2 bases from V and 12 bases from J, the junction contained 9 bases not matched to a gene. The V gene's germline CDR1 is GTSNPN and CDR2 SVGIG (reference sequence). The DNA of the CDR3 is TGTGCCTGGAGTTTAGACAGGGGACTCGGGCAGTTCTTC. The encoded protein is CAWSLDRGLGQFF.

This rearrangement joins TRBV15 to TRBJ1-2; D gene uncertain. Per germline, CDR1 LNHNV and CDR2 YYDKDF (reference sequence). V lost 0 bases and J 0 bases, leaving 5 bases between the germline ends. The CDR3 covers 14 residues. The CDR3 coding sequence is TGTGCCACCAGCAGAGATCCAACTAACTATGGCTACACCTTC. Protein product: CATSRDPTNYGYTF.

This sequence joins TRBV7-2 and TRBJ2-2, with D possibly TRBD1 on 5 matching bases. Trimming cost V 5 bases and J 4 bases, with 14 bases left between them. Germline V lookup: CDR1 SGHTA, CDR2 FQGNSA. CDR3 length equals 15 residues. Here the CDR3 DNA reads TGTGCCAGCAGCCCGTCGGCAGGGTCCACCGGGGAGCTGTTTTTT. It yields the protein CASSPSAGSTGELFF.

The chain links TRBV28 to TRBJ1-1; a weak D match, TRBD1 (6 bases). Germline V gene data show CDR1 as MDHEN and CDR2 as SYDVKM. This CDR3 has 16 residues. V lost 2 bases, J lost 6 bases, and 19 bases lay in between. In DNA, the CDR3 is TGTGCCAGCAGTTTAGGCCAGGGGCTGACAATCCCTGAAGCTTTCTTT. It is translated as CASSLGQGLTIPEAFF.

This clone was picked up a small number of times. The V call is TRBV7-4, the J call TRBJ2-1; the D gene is possibly TRBD1 (6 bases). V was clipped by 0 bases and J by 0 bases, with 15 bases between them. Germline-derived CDR1 and CDR2 are SGHVT and SQSDAQ. The CDR3 spans 18 residues. The CDR3: CASSLAPPGDSSYNEQFF. DNA of the CDR3: TGTGCCAGCAGCTTAGCTCCCCCAGGGGATAGCTCCTACAATGAGCAGTTCTTC.

This clone was detected a few times. V and J are TRBV28 and TRBJ2-5; tentative D call: TRBD1 (7 bases). Per germline, CDR1 MDHEN and CDR2 SYDVKM. The V and J ends lost 6 bases and 4 bases respectively, with 18 bases between them. The CDR3 totals 15 residues. CDR3 nucleotide sequence: TGTGCCAGCAGGGGAGACAGGGAGGTTCGAGAGACCCAGTACTTC. Residues: CASRGDREVRETQYF.

The V gene is TRBV5-1, the J gene TRBJ1-1, with 8 bases matching TRBD1. The CDR3 runs to 13 residues. Germline trimming cut 4 bases from V and 6 bases from J; bases unmatched to any gene: 5. Germline lookup yields CDR1 SGHRS and CDR2 YFSETQ. The CDR3 DNA is TGCGCCAGCAGCCCGGACAGGGAGGCTGAAGCTTTCTTT. It yields the protein CASSPDREAEAFF. The whole variable domain, filled in from reference TRBV5-1 and TRBJ1-1, reads KAGVTQTPRYLIKTRGQQVTLSCSPISGHRSVSWYQQTPGQGLQFLFEYFSETQRNKGNFPGRFSGRQFSNSRSEMNVSTLELGDSALYLCASSPDREAEAFFGQGTRLTVV.

Only a few counts were recorded for this clone. CDR3 sequence reads: CASISQYEQYF. DNA of the CDR3: TGTGCCAGCATTTCCCAGTACGAGCAGTACTTC. V gene TRBV5-6 combines with J gene TRBJ2-7; D remains unclear. Trimming removed 6 bases from V and 4 bases from J, with 8 bases in between. The CDR3 length is 11 residues. Germline V lookup: CDR1 SGHDT, CDR2 YYEEEE.

The CDR3 DNA sequence: TGTGCCAGCAGCGCGGGAGGGGATACGCAGTATTTT. Amino acid sequence: CASSAGGDTQYF. The V call is TRBV9, the J call TRBJ2-3; 8 bases align to TRBD2. Germline assignment: CDR1 SGDLS and CDR2 YYNGEE. CDR3 length equals 12 residues. Trimming removed 3 bases from V and 6 bases from J; junction bases left unmatched: 0.

This clone was observed a handful of times. The chain carries TRBV7-9 and TRBJ1-3; D is undetermined. The CDR3 is 17 residues long. CDR1 is SEHNR and CDR2 is FQNEAQ in the germline V gene (reference sequence). The V gene lost 1 base and the J gene lost 0 bases, with 13 bases spanning the gap. This CDR3 is CASSLGLAGLSGNTIYF. As DNA, the CDR3 is TGTGCCAGCAGCTTAGGTCTAGCAGGTCTCTCTGGAAACACCATATATTTT.

The rearrangement uses TRBV7-2 and TRBJ2-1; D remains ambiguous. This CDR3 is built from 10 residues. V dropped 3 bases and J dropped 9 bases, with 3 bases sitting between them. CDR1 SGHTA and CDR2 FQGNSA come from the germline V gene. The CDR3 protein is CASSFSEQFF. The CDR3 DNA reads TGTGCCAGCAGCTTCTCTGAGCAGTTCTTC.

The chain recombines TRBV28 with TRBJ1-1; 7 bases agree with TRBD1. The CDR3 runs 15 residues. The V segment lost 5 bases and the J segment 0 bases; nucleotides outside the gene matches: 6. Germline CDR1 and CDR2: MDHEN and SYDVKM. The CDR3 region has the DNA TGTGCCAGCAGTCCCCGGGGACAGTTGAACACTGAAGCTTTCTTT. It yields the protein CASSPRGQLNTEAFF.

This clone showed up just a few times. The chain couples TRBV18 to TRBJ1-3, with 9 bases lining up with TRBD1. The CDR3 covers 17 residues. Looked up from germline, CDR1 is KGHSH and CDR2 is LQKENI. With 3 bases clipped from V and 0 bases from J, the junction kept 6 bases outside the gene matches. CDR3 residues: CASSPQTGQGSGNTIYF. CDR3 sequence (DNA): TGTGCCAGCTCACCGCAGACGGGACAGGGCTCTGGAAACACCATATATTTT. The full variable domain, rest sourced from reference TRBV18 and TRBJ1-3, is NAGVMQNPRHLVRRRGQEARLRCSPMKGHSHVYWYRQLPEEGLKFMVYLQKENIIDESGMPKERFSAEFPKEGPSILRIQQVVRGDSAAYFCASSPQTGQGSGNTIYFGEGSWLTVV.

The chain combines TRBV7-2 with TRBJ2-1, with TRBD2 matching 13 bases. V lost 3 bases, J lost 2 bases, and 10 bases stayed unmatched. Per the germline V gene, CDR1 is SGHTA and CDR2 is FQGNSA. The CDR3 is 19 residues long. CDR3 nucleotide sequence: TGTGCCAGCAGCTTCCTCGGACTAGCGGGAGTAGGTCCCTACAATGAGCAGTTCTTC. It yields the protein CASSFLGLAGVGPYNEQFF.

This clone was picked up a small number of times. This chain joins TRBV11-2 and TRBJ2-5; 7 bases align to TRBD1. V lost 5 bases and J lost 11; bases outside the gene matches: 8. The CDR3 is 12 amino acids. Germline assignment: CDR1 SGHAT and CDR2 FQNNGV. The CDR3 DNA reads TGTGCCAGCAGCCAAACAGGGACAGTGCAGTACTTC. It yields the protein CASSQTGTVQYF.

The chain links TRBV4-2 to TRBJ2-2, with 8 bases aligning to TRBD2. Germline CDR1 is LGHNA and CDR2 is YNFKEQ. The V segment lost 2 bases and the J segment 5 bases; nucleotides outside the gene matches: 7. The CDR3 is 16 amino acids. In nucleotides, the CDR3 is TGTGCCAGCAGCCAACGGAGCGGGAGAAGGACCGGGGAGCTGTTTTTT. Protein sequence: CASSQRSGRRTGELFF.

The V gene is TRBV5-1, the J gene TRBJ1-2; tentative D call: TRBD1 (5 bases). This CDR3 has 13 residues. V lost 4 bases and J lost 1, with 8 bases in between. From germline, CDR1 is SGHRS and CDR2 YFSETQ. Here the CDR3 reads CASSPTDNYGYTF. DNA for the CDR3: TGCGCCAGCAGCCCGACAGATAACTATGGCTACACCTTC.

This clone rates as medium-sized (0.01 to 0.1%). The chain has TRBV7-2 and TRBJ1-5; D call uncertain. From germline, CDR1 is SGHTA and CDR2 FQGNSA. V gave up 2 bases and J gave up 4 bases, with 15 bases separating them. The length of the CDR3 is 16 residues. CDR3 DNA sequence: TGTGCCAGCAGCTTACTTGCCGGGGTTTTAAATCAGCCCCAGCATTTT. Translated: CASSLLAGVLNQPQHF. Using reference TRBV7-2 and TRBJ1-5 for the parts outside the CDR3, the full variable domain is GAGVSQSPSNKVTEKGKDVELRCDPISGHTALYWYRQSLGQGLEFLIYFQGNSAPDKSGLPSDRFSAERTGGSVSTLTIQRTQQEDSAVYLCASSLLAGVLNQPQHFGDGTRLSIL.

This clone was picked up a small number of times. The chain employs TRBV10-3 and TRBJ2-1; a weak D match, TRBD1 (6 bases). V was shortened by 9 bases and J by 8 bases, with 17 bases between the two germline ends. The CDR3 extends over 13 amino acids. Germline V lookup: CDR1 ENHRY, CDR2 SYGVKD. This chain's CDR3 is CAIQGFVDDEQFF. CDR3 DNA sequence: TGTGCCATACAGGGATTTGTCGATGATGAGCAGTTCTTC.

This clone was recorded once. The rearrangement joins TRBV4-2 to TRBJ2-1, with 13 bases matching TRBD2. V lost 1 base, J lost 7 bases, and 7 bases stayed unmatched. The CDR3 loop spans 17 amino acids. CDR1 is LGHNA, CDR2 YNFKEQ, per germline. The CDR3: CASSQGLAGGQSNEQFF. CDR3 coding DNA: TGTGCCAGCAGCCAAGGACTAGCGGGGGGTCAGTCAAATGAGCAGTTCTTC.